This TCR beta chain was sequenced during a study of neurological immune-mediated disorders. Whole-study findings and limits: Private repertoires in all groups were suggested by the finding that expanded clones across subjects shared no CDR3 amino acid sequences.

CDR3 length: 17 residues. CDR1 is SEHNR, CDR2 FQNEAQ, per germline (reference sequence). This clonotype was seen only once. The antigen remains unidentified. An end of the junction differs from the germline gene, which may be a read error. cDNA was made by 5'RACE with 10-nucleotide random UMIs. TCRdb reprocessed the 5' RACE reads with MiXCR, giving one entry per CDR3 protein. The repertoire includes approximately 41,000 distinct CDR3 sequences, 14% of them detected once, and approximately 3.6% sits in the top ten. CD4+ or CD8+ T cells at a count of more than 850,000 served as input for the sorted libraries.

This rearrangement joins TRBV7-9 to TRBJ1-3, with D unresolved. The source material was CD4+ T cells from blood. The clonotype comes from a woman aged 60-75 years with HTLV-1-associated myelopathy (HAM/TSP). CDR3 DNA: TGTGCCAGCAGCGCGCAAAGAGGATGGATCTCTGGAAACACAATATATTTT. Amino acids: CASSAQRGWISGNTIYF. Based on the CDR3 plus reference TRBV7-9 and TRBJ1-3, the full variable domain is DTGVSQNPRHKITKRGQNVTFRCDPISEHNRLYWYRQTLGQGPEFLTYFQNEAQLEKSRLLSDRFSAERPKGSFSTLEIQRTEQGDSAMYLCASSAQRGWISGNTIYFGEGSWLTVV.